This TCR beta chain is from a study of blood T cell repertoires in COVID-19. Original processing methods: Estimates of nucleated cell counts were drawn from the amplification of reference gene primers. The assay was immunoSEQ multiplex PCR, and TCRdb's table has in-frame clones only and misses some. The V and J calls and the clone size are those of that table, but D and trimming were determined from the DNA. The sample holds about 50,000 clones; roughly nine tenths are singletons and the top ten take roughly 10%. Sequenced input: peripheral blood. The TCR was taken from a man older than 75 with active or convalescent COVID-19.

The DNA for the CDR3 is TGTGCCAGCACCACTAACGAGATAGCGGCCGCCTACGAGCAGTACTTC. This translates into CASTTNEIAAAYEQYF. This sequence joins TRBV5-5 and TRBJ2-7; weak D call: TRBD2 (6 bases). Trimming stripped 6 bases from V and 2 bases from J, with 21 bases between. The CDR3 extends over 16 amino acids. Germline CDR1 and CDR2: SGHKS and YYEKEE (reference sequence).